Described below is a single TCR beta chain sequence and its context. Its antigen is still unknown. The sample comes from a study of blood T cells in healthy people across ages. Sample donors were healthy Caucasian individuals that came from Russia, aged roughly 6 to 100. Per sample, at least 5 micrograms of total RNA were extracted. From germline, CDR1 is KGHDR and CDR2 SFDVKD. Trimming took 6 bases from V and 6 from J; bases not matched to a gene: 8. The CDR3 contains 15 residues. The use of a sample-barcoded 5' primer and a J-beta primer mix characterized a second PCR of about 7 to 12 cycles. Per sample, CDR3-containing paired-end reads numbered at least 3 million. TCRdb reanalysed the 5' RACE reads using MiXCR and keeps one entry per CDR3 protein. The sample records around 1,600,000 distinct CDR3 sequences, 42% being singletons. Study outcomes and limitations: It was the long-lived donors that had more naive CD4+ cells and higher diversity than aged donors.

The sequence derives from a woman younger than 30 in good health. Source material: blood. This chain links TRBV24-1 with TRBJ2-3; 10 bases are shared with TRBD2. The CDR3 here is CATSPSGGAVDTQYF. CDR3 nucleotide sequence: TGTGCCACCAGTCCCAGCGGGGGGGCCGTTGATACGCAGTATTTT.